Presented here are 20 T cell receptor beta chains from one specimen sequenced in a study of read filtering for tumor transcriptome and immune sequencing. This library used roughly 0.4 ug RNA and molecular barcoded adaptors spanning alpha/delta and beta/gamma chains. In TCRdb, the reads were re-called with MiXCR into one record per CDR3 protein. The sample yields fewer than 7,000 distinct CDR3 sequences, 20% to 25% seen once. Input material: a population of CD138-negative cells sorted from bone marrow. These receptor sequences come from a donor aged 40 or over with multiple myeloma.

This clonotype is classed as medium-sized. The chain is built from TRBV4-1 and TRBJ2-1; 9 bases agree with TRBD2. V gave up 2 bases and J gave up 6 bases; unmatched junction bases: 8. CDR1 MGHRA and CDR2 YSYEKL come from the germline V gene. The CDR3 length is 16 residues. In DNA, the CDR3 is TGCGCCAGCAGCCAACCACTAGCGGGTTGGGGCAATGAGCAGTTCTTC. This translates into CASSQPLAGWGNEQFF.

This clonotype was seen ten or more times. The chain links TRBV11-2 to TRBJ2-1; 8 bases are shared with TRBD2. J lost 11 bases, V lost 0 bases, and 6 bases had no gene match. CDR3 length equals 14 residues. CDR1 SGHAT and CDR2 FQNNGV come from the germline V gene. As DNA, the CDR3 is TGTGCCAGCAGCTTAGATCGGGAGGGCTTTAAGCAGTTCTTC. Amino acid sequence: CASSLDREGFKQFF.

This clonotype has a count of ten or more. The V call is TRBV10-3, the J call TRBJ2-3; 8 bases line up with TRBD2. Germline loops: CDR1 ENHRY, CDR2 SYGVKD. Trimming cost V 5 bases and J 3 bases; bases outside gene matches: 13. The CDR3 runs 17 residues. CDR3 sequence reads: CAISSGSGSRMTDTQYF. The CDR3 nucleotides read TGTGCCATCAGTTCGGGAAGCGGGAGCCGGATGACAGATACGCAGTATTTT.

Of note for this clonotype: An end of the junction differs from the germline gene, which may be a read error. The rearrangement links TRBV24-1 to TRBJ2-2; no clear D gene. In germline, CDR1 is KGHDR, CDR2 SFDVKD. The CDR3 is 15 amino acids. CDR3 DNA sequence: TGTGCCACCAGTGCTCAGCGCGCGAACACCAGGGAGCTGTTTTTT. The encoded protein is CATSAQRANTRELFF.

Relative to its sample, this clonotype is medium-sized. This chain uses TRBV20-1 with TRBJ2-1, with TRBD2 matching over 7 bases. Germline V gene lookup returns CDR1 DFQATT and CDR2 SNEGSKA (reference sequence). The CDR3 consists of 15 residues. J lost 4 bases, V lost 3 bases, and 9 bases had no gene match. The CDR3 here is CSASGAGGRYNEQFF. CDR3 nucleotide sequence: TGCAGTGCTAGTGGTGCTGGCGGGAGATACAATGAGCAGTTCTTC.

By frequency in the sample, this clonotype is medium-sized. The rearrangement uses TRBV2 and TRBJ2-2; the match to TRBD2 covers 7 bases. The J segment lost 3 bases and the V segment lost 4 bases, leaving 5 bases of the junction unmatched. Germline V gene lookup returns CDR1 SNHLY and CDR2 FYNNEI. The CDR3 length is 15 residues. DNA for the CDR3: TGTGCCAGCAGTGCCGTTACTAGCGACACCGGGGAGCTGTTTTTT. Translated, it gives CASSAVTSDTGELFF.

V and J are TRBV20-1 and TRBJ2-7, with D possibly matching TRBD2 (5 bases). Looked up from germline, CDR1 is DFQATT and CDR2 is SNEGSKA (reference sequence). This CDR3 region has 13 residues. Trimming took off 6 bases at V and 9 bases at J, with 21 bases between the two ends. The CDR3 loop reads CSASGLPSYRQYF. As DNA, the CDR3 is TGCAGTGCCTCCGGACTCCCGTCCTACAGGCAGTACTTC.

This clonotype showed up many times. The genes are TRBV5-6 and TRBJ2-5; TRBD1 or TRBD2 may be the D gene (6 bases each). In germline, CDR1 is SGHDT, CDR2 YYEEEE. V gave up 2 bases and J gave up 5 bases, with 16 bases separating them. CDR3 length: 15 amino acids. CDR3 bases: TGTGCCAGCAGCTTTAAGGGGGGCGCCGGGGAGACCCAGTACTTC. Its protein is CASSFKGGAGETQYF.

This clonotype was counted at least ten times. Given a much more abundant clone one base away, this may be a read error. In nucleotides, the CDR3 is TGCGCCAGCAGCCTCGCCAGGGGCGGGGTTGTCTCCGGGGAGCTGTTTTTT. It codes for CASSLARGGVVSGELFF. The chain is built from TRBV5-1 and TRBJ2-2; D could derive from TRBD1 or TRBD2 (6 bases each). Germline CDR1 is SGHRS and CDR2 is YFSETQ. Trimming removed 4 bases at V and 6 bases at J, with 22 bases between. The CDR3 has 17 amino acids.

This chain uses TRBV30 with TRBJ2-7; a weak D match, TRBD2 (6 bases). This CDR3 is built from 10 residues. Germline-derived CDR1 and CDR2 are GTSNPN and SVGIG (reference sequence). The germline V and J ends were trimmed by 8 bases and 6 bases, with 11 bases remaining between them. The CDR3 DNA follows: TGTGCCGCCTGGGACTTCGAGCAGTACTTC. It translates to CAAWDFEQYF.

Judged by abundance, this clonotype is medium-sized. The chain combines TRBV6-1 with TRBJ2-1; D gene unclear. CDR3 length: 13 residues. Germline V CDR1 and CDR2: MNHNS, SASEGT. V dropped 8 bases and J dropped 3 bases, with 11 bases sitting between them. The CDR3, as DNA: TGTGCCAGCGGAGACTTACTCTACAATGAGCAGTTCTTC. Its translation: CASGDLLYNEQFF.

There are many counts of this clonotype. Possible read error: a much larger clone is one base away. The genes are TRBV24-1 and TRBJ2-3, with 11 bases matching TRBD1. Germline CDR1 and CDR2: KGHDR and SFDVKD. This CDR3 is built from 15 residues. The CDR3 reads CATSGTGGSPDTRYF. The CDR3 bases are TGTGCCACCAGTGGGACAGGGGGCAGCCCAGATACGCGGTATTTT.

This chain uses TRBV28 with TRBJ2-3, with 13 bases identical to TRBD2. V lost 8 bases to trimming and J lost 7 bases; unmatched junction nucleotides: 12. This CDR3 is 16 amino acids long. CDR1 and CDR2 (germline): MDHEN, SYDVKM. CDR3 coding DNA: TGTGCCAGCGGCACGTCCGGGACTAGCGGGATACATACGCAGTATTTT. Protein product: CASGTSGTSGIHTQYF.

This clonotype has ten or more counts. The chain couples TRBV19 to TRBJ2-7; tentatively, D is TRBD2 (6 bases). The germline V gene encodes CDR1 LNHDA and CDR2 SQIVND (reference sequence). The CDR3 runs 14 residues. V lost 3 bases to trimming and J lost 4 bases, with 13 bases between them. CDR3 coding DNA: TGTGCCAGTAGTATCAGGAGGGGTGGTTACGAGCAGTACTTC. As protein: CASSIRRGGYEQYF.

Ten or more counts support this clonotype. The chain combines TRBV29-1 with TRBJ1-1; 7 positions match TRBD1. The germline gives CDR1 SQVTM, CDR2 ANQGSEA. This CDR3 comprises 14 residues. Trimming removed 5 bases from V and 5 bases from J; junction bases left unmatched: 11. DNA for the CDR3: TGCAGCGTTAGGGGGCGGGGTGAGGAAACTGAAGCTTTCTTT. This translates into CSVRGRGEETEAFF.

This clonotype was detected ten times or more. The chain is built from TRBV2 and TRBJ2-3; TRBD2 matches at 10 bases. Germline loops: CDR1 SNHLY, CDR2 FYNNEI. CDR3 length: 15 residues. V was clipped by 6 bases and J by 1 base; unmatched bases: 4. CDR3 DNA sequence: TGTGCCAGCAGACGAACTAGCGGGGGCACAGATACGCAGTATTTT. Its translation is CASRRTSGGTDTQYF.

This clonotype rates as medium-sized. This sequence joins TRBV18 and TRBJ2-1; D is uncertain. The length of the CDR3 is 12 residues. V dropped 1 base and J dropped 5 bases, with 3 bases sitting between them. Germline lookup yields CDR1 KGHSH and CDR2 LQKENI. The CDR3 DNA reads TGTGCCAGCTCACCACTTGACAATGAGCAGTTCTTC. Protein sequence: CASSPLDNEQFF.

By share, this clonotype counts as medium-sized. The chain recombines TRBV7-3 with TRBJ2-6; D not certain. Germline V lookup: CDR1 SGHTA, CDR2 FQGTGA. V gave up 2 bases and J gave up 2 bases, with 7 bases separating them. This CDR3 is 15 amino acids long. In DNA, the CDR3 is TGTGCCAGCAGCTTATTGGATACTGGGGCCAACGTCCTGACTTTC. This gives the protein CASSLLDTGANVLTF.

In its sample, this clonotype ranks as medium-sized. The rearrangement links TRBV15 to TRBJ2-1; no clear D. This CDR3 spans 15 amino acids. V gave up 0 bases and J gave up 4 bases, with 10 bases separating them. Germline CDR1 and CDR2: LNHNV and YYDKDF (reference sequence). The CDR3 is CATSRDLDRYNEQFF. In DNA form, the CDR3 reads TGTGCCACCAGCAGAGATCTGGACCGGTACAATGAGCAGTTCTTC.

The table lists this clonotype with many counts. The chain combines TRBV10-3 with TRBJ2-5, with a weak D call TRBD2 (5 bases). The V and J ends lost 4 bases and 5 bases respectively, with 14 bases between them. CDR1 ENHRY and CDR2 SYGVKD come from the germline V gene. This CDR3 has 14 residues. CDR3 DNA: TGTGCCATCAGTGGGTCGGGATTTGAGGAGACCCAGTACTTC. This codes for CAISGSGFEETQYF.